This T cell receptor beta chain originates from a study of shared clonotypes between healthy human individuals. For the study at large: Contributing individuals were two females and a few males aged 18 to 49. Study results and caveats: Memory subsets generally showed lower estimated richness than naive subsets.

The repertoire was sequenced with immunoSEQ multiplex PCR; TCRdb's copy has only in-frame clones and lacks some. The sample lists over a million clones, around three quarters occurring once. Trimming removed 10 bases at V and 3 bases at J, with 21 bases between. Germline assignment: CDR1 MNHNS and CDR2 SASEGT. The CDR3 runs 15 residues. With regard to this clone: Its antigen is currently unknown.

The sequenced sample was memory CD4+ T cells from PBMCs. Stated subset: CD45RA-negative fraction. This clonotype originated in a man younger than 35 in good health. Some clones in this sample may be carry-over from other donors' samples. The gene calls are TRBV6-1 and TRBJ2-5, with D perhaps matching TRBD1 (6 bases). CDR3 in amino acids: CATPAQGTNKETQYF. The CDR3 DNA reads TGTGCCACCCCCGCACAGGGAACCAATAAAGAGACCCAGTACTTC.